This T cell receptor beta chain was recorded in a study of T-cell reconstitution after alpha-beta-depleted transplantation in children. General study findings and limits: Several hundred graft clones that had expanded were reportedly the source of alpha-beta T cells about two months after transplant. Counts and diversity of T cells one year after transplant came mostly from newly produced T cells. Recipient T cells and thymic progenitors that survived gave rise to the high TCRbeta diversity observed at day 60 in some patients.

Using unique molecular identifiers, the investigators prepared the TCRbeta library. TCRdb re-called the PCR reads with MiXCR, one entry per CDR3 protein. Of more than 400,000 distinct CDR3 sequences listed, about 10% were seen once; the top ten hold 11% to 15%. Deletions cut 5 bases from V and 2 bases from J, with 20 bases between. This CDR3 comprises 17 residues. Germline CDR1 reads MDHEN; CDR2 reads SYDVKM. This clonotype has only a few counts. Its antigen is unidentified. The gene calls are TRBV28 and TRBJ2-3, with a possible D match to TRBD1 (6 bases). The sample was PBMCs, mostly from graft donor cells, taken 180 days after TCRalphabeta/CD19-depleted stem cell transplant. The receptor was isolated from a female patient aged 2-9 years who had a stem cell transplant for aplastic anemia, so the T cells may come from the graft donor. CDR3 residues: CASSLQGWLINTDTQYF. CDR3 sequence (DNA): TGTGCCAGCAGTCTCCAGGGGTGGCTGATCAACACAGATACGCAGTATTTT.